A single sample is the source of the 28 T cell receptor beta chains below, sequenced in a study of human T cells and chemical hapten exposure. Time point reported: pre-sensitization, week 0. The treatment was: therapeutic diphenylcyclopropenone sensitization with weekly scalp DPC. TCRdb passed the RACE reads through MiXCR, listing each CDR3 protein once. The sample includes 180,000 or so distinct CDR3 sequences, almost 30% of them seen just once. The specimen was whole blood, collected in connection with sensitization to the hapten diphenylcyclopropenone (DPC). The origin of the receptors is a woman aged 30 to 39 with alopecia areata. Some clones in this sample may be carry-over from other donors' samples.

CDR3: CASSSIRGHATQYF. As DNA, the CDR3 is TGTGCCAGCAGCTCCATTAGGGGGCATGCGACCCAGTACTTC. The rearrangement links TRBV7-9 to TRBJ2-5, with TRBD1 matching 7 bases. Per the germline V gene, CDR1 is SEHNR and CDR2 is FQNEAQ (reference sequence). After removal of 4 bases from V and 7 bases from J, the junction contained 9 bases not matched to a gene. The CDR3 is made up of 14 amino acids.

The chain recombines TRBV28 with TRBJ1-4; D gene ambiguous. There are 13 residues in the CDR3. The V gene's germline CDR1 is MDHEN and CDR2 SYDVKM. V lost 8 bases and J lost 8, with 15 bases in between. This CDR3 reads CASLPPTAEKLFF. CDR3 coding DNA: TGTGCCAGCCTTCCCCCCACCGCCGAAAAACTGTTTTTT.

This chain uses TRBV6-2 or TRBV6-3 with TRBJ1-5; 7 positions agree with TRBD1. This CDR3 is 13 amino acids long. Germline trimming cut 7 bases from V and 2 bases from J; bases unmatched to any gene: 2. Germline loops: CDR1 MNHEY, CDR2 SVGEGT. For the CDR3, the DNA is TGTGCCAGCACCGACAGGGGCAATCAGCCCCAGCATTTT. This gives the protein CASTDRGNQPQHF.

The chain employs TRBV29-1 and TRBJ2-2; 8 nucleotides match TRBD2. Trimming at V came to 7 bases and at J to 6 bases, leaving 16 bases not matched to a gene. Germline V gene sequence: CDR1 SQVTM, CDR2 ANQGSEA. This CDR3 is built from 16 residues. The CDR3 loop reads CSADGRAGGRAGELFF. The CDR3 coding sequence is TGCAGCGCTGATGGGCGGGCGGGAGGAAGAGCCGGGGAGCTGTTTTTT.

This clonotype was observed a few times. The genes are TRBV28 and TRBJ2-2; 11 nucleotides match TRBD2. Trimming at V came to 10 bases and at J to 0 bases, leaving 4 bases not matched to a gene. This CDR3 comprises 15 residues. Germline V gene sequence: CDR1 MDHEN, CDR2 SYDVKM. The CDR3 here is CAILLAGANTGELFF. CDR3 bases: TGTGCCATCTTACTAGCGGGGGCGAACACCGGGGAGCTGTTTTTT.

This rearrangement joins TRBV10-2 to TRBJ1-2; D ambiguous. Trimming cost V 6 bases and J 4 bases, with 9 bases left between them. The CDR3 is 12 amino acids. In germline, CDR1 is WSHSY, CDR2 SAAADI. The CDR3 DNA reads as TGCGCCAGCAGCCCTGAGAGCTATGGCTACACCTTC. It translates to CASSPESYGYTF.

In this sample, this clonotype turned up a few times. The chain has TRBV7-9 and TRBJ1-1; 8 positions match TRBD1. Germline values: CDR1 SEHNR, CDR2 FQNEAQ (reference sequence). The CDR3 sequence is 15 residues long. Trimming took 5 bases from V and 3 from J; bases not matched to a gene: 8. CDR3 region: CASSGGQGFDTEAFF. The CDR3 DNA reads TGTGCCAGCAGCGGCGGACAGGGTTTCGACACTGAAGCTTTCTTT.

The chain carries TRBV7-9 and TRBJ2-5; perhaps TRBD1 as D (5 bases). Deletions cut 5 bases from V and 2 bases from J, with 9 bases between. The germline CDR1 and CDR2 sequences are SEHNR and FQNEAQ (reference sequence). CDR3 length: 13 residues. This CDR3 reads CASSIRVQETQYF. As DNA, the CDR3 is TGTGCCAGCAGCATCAGGGTACAAGAGACCCAGTACTTC.

This clonotype has a single count. The chain carries TRBV28 and TRBJ1-5, with D maybe TRBD1 (5 bases). The germline V gene encodes CDR1 MDHEN and CDR2 SYDVKM. The V gene lost 8 bases and the J gene lost 4 bases, with 15 bases spanning the gap. The CDR3 extends over 14 amino acids. This CDR3 reads CASRPGATNQPQHF. Written as DNA, the CDR3 is TGTGCCAGCCGACCCGGGGCCACAAATCAGCCCCAGCATTTT. The variable domain in full, completed from reference TRBV28 and TRBJ1-5, reads DVKVTQSSRYLVKRTGEKVFLECVQDMDHENMFWYRQDPGLGLRLIYFSYDVKMKEKGDIPEGYSVSREKKERFSLILESASTNQTSMYLCASRPGATNQPQHFGDGTRLSIL.

Only a few counts were recorded for this clonotype. The chain is built from TRBV29-1 and TRBJ1-1; TRBD1 matches at 7 bases. The CDR3 has 14 residues. V dropped 0 bases and J dropped 6; count of bases not matched to a gene: 7. Germline CDR1 SQVTM, CDR2 ANQGSEA. This chain's CDR3 is CSVEDRGGAAEAFF. The CDR3 nucleotides read TGCAGCGTTGAAGATCGAGGGGGCGCAGCTGAAGCTTTCTTT.

Only a few counts were recorded for this clonotype. The genes are TRBV5-1 and TRBJ2-7; D is unresolved. Per the germline V gene, CDR1 is SGHRS and CDR2 is YFSETQ. V dropped 7 bases and J dropped 0 bases, with 14 bases sitting between them. This CDR3 contains 14 residues. The CDR3 region has the DNA TGCGCCAGCCGAGTCTTTCCCGCCTCCTACGAGCAGTACTTC. It translates to CASRVFPASYEQYF.

This clonotype was counted once. This chain connects TRBV5-6 to TRBJ1-5; the D gene is possibly TRBD1 (5 bases). V was clipped by 1 base and J by 4 bases, with 18 bases between them. The CDR3 loop spans 17 amino acids. Germline values: CDR1 SGHDT, CDR2 YYEEEE. CDR3 protein: CASSLTGGIWENQPQHF. The CDR3 nucleotides read TGTGCCAGCAGCTTGACTGGGGGGATCTGGGAGAATCAGCCCCAGCATTTT.

V usage is TRBV5-1 and J usage is TRBJ2-1, with D unresolved. Trimming removed 5 bases at V and 0 bases at J, with 15 bases between. CDR1 is SGHRS and CDR2 is YFSETQ in the germline V gene. The CDR3 is 16 residues long. CDR3 loop: CASRRTHDVSYNEQFF. In nucleotides, the CDR3 is TGCGCCAGCAGGAGGACGCATGACGTCTCCTACAATGAGCAGTTCTTC.

This clonotype was picked up many times. This chain connects TRBV20-1 to TRBJ2-3, with D maybe TRBD2 (6 bases). The V end was cut by 6 bases, the J end by 4 bases, with 14 bases between. The germline V gene encodes CDR1 DFQATT and CDR2 SNEGSKA (reference sequence). CDR3 length equals 13 residues. The CDR3 DNA is TGCAGTGCGGGAGTCAGCGGGCCAGATACGCAGTATTTT. Protein sequence: CSAGVSGPDTQYF.

This chain links TRBV29-1 with TRBJ1-1; 9 nucleotides match TRBD1. The CDR3 sequence is 16 residues long. Germline V lookup: CDR1 SQVTM, CDR2 ANQGSEA. The junction had 12 bases not matched to a gene; V was cut back by 4 bases and J by 3 bases. CDR3: CSVVGTGMKLDTEAFF. CDR3 in DNA: TGCAGCGTTGTGGGGACAGGGATGAAGTTGGACACTGAAGCTTTCTTT.

This clonotype was picked up a small number of times. The J gene is TRBJ1-6, the V gene TRBV18, with D possibly matching TRBD1 (5 bases). Germline CDR1 reads KGHSH; CDR2 reads LQKENI. The CDR3 is made up of 14 amino acids. Deletions cut 3 bases from V and 11 bases from J, with 14 bases between. The CDR3 DNA reads as TGTGCCAGCTCACCTCATGTTCAGGGTGCACCCCTCCACTTT. Its protein product is CASSPHVQGAPLHF.

In its sample, this clonotype was seen a few times. The chain employs TRBV12-3 or TRBV12-4 and TRBJ2-2, with D unclear. This CDR3 spans 13 amino acids. The germline V and J ends were trimmed by 2 bases and 6 bases, with 7 bases remaining between them. DNA of the CDR3: TGTGCCAGCAGTTTAATGACTCCCGGGGAGCTGTTTTTT. Its translation: CASSLMTPGELFF.

The V and J genes are TRBV24-1 and TRBJ2-7, with D possibly matching TRBD2 (6 bases). The CDR3 extends over 16 amino acids. Deletions cut 4 bases from V and 3 bases from J, with 18 bases between. The V gene's germline CDR1 is KGHDR and CDR2 SFDVKD. The CDR3 DNA is TGTGCCACCAGTGAGGGGGGTAAAGGTGAAGACTACGAGCAGTACTTC. It encodes CATSEGGKGEDYEQYF.

V is TRBV6-2 or TRBV6-3 and J is TRBJ1-4, with D tentatively TRBD1 (5 bases). Trimming took 4 bases from V and 8 from J, leaving 17 bases between them. The length of the CDR3 is 15 residues. Germline assignment: CDR1 MNHEY and CDR2 SVGEGT. CDR3 loop: CASSSNQGESEKLFF. The CDR3 DNA reads TGTGCCAGCAGTTCCAACCAAGGGGAAAGCGAAAAACTGTTTTTT.

This clonotype showed up just a few times. The CDR3, as DNA: TGTGCCATCCGGCGGGGGTACCAAGAGACCCAGTACTTC. The encoded protein is CAIRRGYQETQYF. The chain is built from TRBV2 and TRBJ2-5; 7 positions agree with TRBD2. The V segment lost 10 bases and the J segment 0 bases; nucleotides outside the gene matches: 5. Germline V gene sequence: CDR1 SNHLY, CDR2 FYNNEI. The CDR3 consists of 13 residues.

This clonotype was detected ten times or more. The chain carries TRBV11-2 and TRBJ1-1; 8 bases map to TRBD1. V was pared by 6 bases and J by 6 bases, with 6 bases of the junction left unmatched. The CDR3 totals 13 residues. From germline, CDR1 is SGHAT and CDR2 FQNNGV. The CDR3 reads CASSSRGRAEAFF. The CDR3 DNA sequence: TGTGCCAGCAGTTCCAGGGGGCGTGCTGAAGCTTTCTTT.

This clonotype showed up just once. V is TRBV9 and J is TRBJ2-2; D is perhaps TRBD1 (6 bases). The CDR3 has 15 residues. The germline gives CDR1 SGDLS, CDR2 YYNGEE. The ends were cut back, 5 bases at V and 5 bases at J, with 16 bases in the middle. In DNA, the CDR3 is TGTGCCAGCAGAAGGGGACAAAGCGGTACCGGGGAGCTGTTTTTT. This translates into CASRRGQSGTGELFF. Based on the CDR3 plus reference TRBV9 and TRBJ2-2, the full variable domain is DSGVTQTPKHLITATGQRVTLRCSPRSGDLSVYWYQQSLDQGLQFLIQYYNGEERAKGNILERFSAQQFPDLHSELNLSSLELGDSALYFCASRRGQSGTGELFFGEGSRLTVL.

There are many counts of this clonotype. V and J are TRBV7-9 and TRBJ2-7, with a tentative D call TRBD2 (5 bases). The V end was cut by 4 bases, the J end by 4 bases, with 8 bases between. Germline lookup yields CDR1 SEHNR and CDR2 FQNEAQ (reference sequence). The length of the CDR3 is 12 residues. CDR3 in amino acids: CASSSEGYEQYF. CDR3 in DNA: TGTGCCAGCAGCTCCGAGGGTTACGAGCAGTACTTC.

The chain joins TRBV6-2 or TRBV6-3 to TRBJ2-1; 13 bases fit TRBD2. The CDR3 has 16 residues. V lost 5 bases, J lost 6 bases, and 7 bases stayed unmatched. Per germline, CDR1 MNHEY and CDR2 SVGEGT. Written as DNA, the CDR3 is TGTGCCAGCAGTAAACAGGGACTAGCGGGAACCAATGAGCAGTTCTTC. Translating it yields CASSKQGLAGTNEQFF.

This clonotype was found many times. V is TRBV12-5 and J is TRBJ2-5; unclear D gene. The germline V gene encodes CDR1 LGHNT and CDR2 FRNRAP. V was trimmed by 4 bases and J by 4 bases, leaving 7 bases between them. The length of the CDR3 is 12 residues. The CDR3 sequence: CASGSTPETQYF. CDR3 bases: TGTGCTAGTGGTTCCACCCCAGAGACCCAGTACTTC. The variable domain in full, with the rest retrieved from reference TRBV12-5 and TRBJ2-5, is DARVTQTPRHKVTEMGQEVTMRCQPILGHNTVFWYRQTMMQGLELLAYFRNRAPLDDSGMPKDRFSAEMPDATLATLKIQPSEPRDSAVYFCASGSTPETQYFGPGTRLLVL.

The chain has TRBV29-1 and TRBJ2-2, with D possibly TRBD1 on 6 matching bases. CDR1 and CDR2 from the germline V gene are SQVTM and ANQGSEA. CDR3 length: 13 residues. Trimming removed 2 bases at V and 6 bases at J, with 10 bases between. The CDR3 region has the DNA TGCAGCGTTGAACTGGGGGCGGCCGGGGAGCTGTTTTTT. Its translation: CSVELGAAGELFF.

This clonotype was detected only a few times. The chain employs TRBV21-1 and TRBJ1-3; the table assigns TRBD1, which was not confirmed against the DNA. TRBV21-1 corresponds to a pseudogene. CDR3 length equals 15 residues. The DNA of the CDR3 is TGTGCCAGCAGCAAAGGTCCAGGGTCTGGAAACACCATATATTTT. Amino acids: CASSKGPGSGNTIYF.

This chain links TRBV28 with TRBJ2-7, with 7 bases that match TRBD1. This CDR3 has 16 amino acids. Germline V gives CDR1 MDHEN, CDR2 SYDVKM. With V trimmed by 4 bases and J by 2 bases, 11 bases remained unmatched. CDR3 protein: CASSSMPSGGTYEQYF. For the CDR3, the DNA is TGTGCCAGCAGTTCTATGCCTTCAGGGGGAACCTACGAGCAGTACTTC.